A single sample is the source of the 19 T cell receptor beta chains below, sequenced in a study of PD-1 blockade in classical Hodgkin lymphoma. Clones were read by immunoSEQ multiplex PCR, and TCRdb kept only the in-frame ones, dropping some. The sample yields about 6,400 clones, about nine tenths seen once. Time point: cycle 4 day 1 (C4D1), after 5 to 7 weeks of nivolumab. Relapses following autologous stem cell transplantation were seen in all patients, with brentuximab vedotin exposure varying. Thawed PBMCs underwent magnetic negative selection to yield purified CD4+ T cells. Here the sequenced sample was CD4+ T cells from blood, taken before the fourth cycle of nivolumab. These receptors were collected from a human donor with classical Hodgkin lymphoma.

The gene calls are TRBV10-2 and TRBJ2-3; perhaps TRBD2 as D (6 bases). With 4 bases removed from V and 4 bases from J, the gap between germline ends came to 15 bases. The germline V gene has CDR1 WSHSY and CDR2 SAAADI. The CDR3 is 15 amino acids. This CDR3 is CASSVMGGRADTQYF. In nucleotides, the CDR3 is TGCGCCAGCAGTGTCATGGGAGGTAGGGCAGATACGCAGTATTTT.

The sample holds one count of this clone. The V call is TRBV4-1, the J call TRBJ2-7; 7 bases agree with TRBD1. This CDR3 region has 15 residues. In germline, CDR1 is MGHRA, CDR2 YSYEKL. The trim removed 3 bases at V and 2 bases at J, leaving 7 bases unmatched. CDR3 region: CASSHPTGTAYEQYF. The CDR3 DNA follows: TGCGCCAGCAGCCATCCCACCGGGACAGCCTACGAGCAGTACTTC.

This clone has only a few counts. This rearrangement joins TRBV15 to TRBJ2-2; D gene unclear. CDR3 length equals 14 residues. V was shortened by 0 bases and J by 9 bases, with 11 bases between the two germline ends. Germline V CDR1 and CDR2: LNHNV, YYDKDF (reference sequence). CDR3 region: CATSRDRVVRELFF. CDR3 in DNA: TGTGCCACCAGCAGAGATAGGGTTGTCAGGGAGCTGTTTTTT.

This sequence joins TRBV18 and TRBJ2-7; D call uncertain. This CDR3 region has 12 residues. CDR1 and CDR2 from the germline V gene are KGHSH and LQKENI. V was pared by 2 bases and J by 6 bases, with 8 bases between. In nucleotides, the CDR3 is TGTGCCAGCTCACCAGGGCCCGGCGAGCAGTACTTC. It encodes CASSPGPGEQYF. The full variable domain, its missing parts supplied by reference TRBV18 and TRBJ2-7, is NAGVMQNPRHLVRRRGQEARLRCSPMKGHSHVYWYRQLPEEGLKFMVYLQKENIIDESGMPKERFSAEFPKEGPSILRIQQVVRGDSAAYFCASSPGPGEQYFGPGTRLTVT.

The gene calls are TRBV7-9 and TRBJ2-7, with 7 bases that match TRBD1. With 5 bases clipped from V and 4 bases from J, the junction kept 11 bases outside the gene matches. Looked up from germline, CDR1 is SEHNR and CDR2 is FQNEAQ (reference sequence). This CDR3 spans 15 amino acids. CDR3 nucleotides: TGTGCCAGCAGCCCACGTCGTTCAGGGGGTTACGAGCAGTACTTC. Its protein product is CASSPRRSGGYEQYF.

The chain combines TRBV6-4 with TRBJ1-4; tentatively, D is TRBD1 (6 bases). This CDR3 region has 15 residues. The V gene lost 6 bases and the J gene lost 6 bases, with 17 bases spanning the gap. The germline V gene encodes CDR1 MRHNA and CDR2 SNTAGT. This CDR3 reads CASRGKGGRDEKLFF. DNA of the CDR3: TGTGCCAGCAGAGGAAAGGGGGGGCGGGATGAAAAACTGTTTTTT.

The chain couples TRBV5-6 to TRBJ2-5; 11 positions match TRBD2. This CDR3 region has 18 residues. The V segment lost 7 bases and the J segment 5 bases; nucleotides outside the gene matches: 19. Germline assignment: CDR1 SGHDT and CDR2 YYEEEE. CDR3 in DNA: TGTGCCAGCCGACGCTCTGGTAGCGGGAGGGCCCTGGGGGAGACCCAGTACTTC. Its translation is CASRRSGSGRALGETQYF.

This chain links TRBV5-5 with TRBJ2-5, with 7 bases fitting TRBD2. Germline-derived CDR1 and CDR2 are SGHKS and YYEKEE (reference sequence). Trimming cost V 4 bases and J 2 bases; bases outside gene matches: 2. The CDR3 has 13 amino acids. CDR3 nucleotide sequence: TGTGCCAGCAGCCGCGGGAGTCAAGAGACCCAGTACTTC. It specifies CASSRGSQETQYF.

The chain uses TRBV29-1 and TRBJ2-7; 7 nucleotides agree with TRBD2. Germline V gene lookup returns CDR1 SQVTM and CDR2 ANQGSEA. Losses at the gene ends were 7 bases for V and 7 bases for J; bases not matched to a gene: 13. The CDR3 contains 13 residues. CDR3 region: CSGLQTGGGEQYF. In DNA form, the CDR3 reads TGCAGCGGTCTCCAGACGGGGGGAGGTGAGCAGTACTTC.

V is TRBV14 and J is TRBJ2-7; 12 nucleotides align to TRBD2. CDR1 is SGHDN and CDR2 is FVKESK in the germline V gene. V trimming: 4 bases; J trimming: 0 bases; junction bases outside the gene matches: 13. The CDR3 contains 19 residues. CDR3 nucleotide sequence: TGTGCCAGCAGCCCCAGCTGGGCTAGCGGGGGGGCTAGCTCCTACGAGCAGTACTTC. It yields the protein CASSPSWASGGASSYEQYF.

In this sample, this clone turned up once. The gene calls are TRBV19 and TRBJ1-1; 9 nucleotides match TRBD1. V lost 4 bases to trimming and J lost 0 bases; unmatched junction nucleotides: 9. Germline assignment: CDR1 LNHDA and CDR2 SQIVND (reference sequence). This CDR3 spans 17 amino acids. For the CDR3, the DNA is TGTGCCAGTAGTAAGGGACAGGGTATCAATATGAACACTGAAGCTTTCTTT. Translated, it gives CASSKGQGINMNTEAFF.

The rearrangement links TRBV6-1 to TRBJ1-2, with TRBD1 matching 7 bases. The ends lost 4 bases at V and 6 bases at J; junction bases unmatched: 5. The length of the CDR3 is 13 residues. The germline CDR1 and CDR2 sequences are MNHNS and SASEGT. Here the CDR3 reads CASSVEGAHGYTF. CDR3 coding DNA: TGTGCCAGCAGTGTCGAGGGGGCGCATGGCTACACCTTC.

This clone showed up just once. The chain joins TRBV7-6 to TRBJ2-5, with 7 bases lining up with TRBD1. The length of the CDR3 is 14 residues. CDR1 and CDR2 from the germline V gene are SGHVS and FNYEAQ. V shed 3 bases, J shed 2 bases, and the junction held 3 bases outside the gene matches. The CDR3 bases are TGTGCCAGCAGCTTGGGGACAGCGCAAGAGACCCAGTACTTC. Translation: CASSLGTAQETQYF.

The count of this clone is one. The rearrangement joins TRBV7-2 to TRBJ2-3, with D possibly being TRBD1 (6 bases). Germline V lookup: CDR1 SGHTA, CDR2 FQGNSA. There are 15 residues in the CDR3. V gave up 5 bases and J gave up 6 bases, with 18 bases separating them. CDR3 nucleotides: TGTGCCAGCAGCCTGGGGGCCCCTGCCTTCGATACGCAGTATTTT. This translates into CASSLGAPAFDTQYF.

This rearrangement joins TRBV4-1 to TRBJ2-3; D perhaps matches TRBD2 (6 bases). The CDR3 sequence is 15 residues long. Germline CDR1 MGHRA, CDR2 YSYEKL. Trimming left V 4 bases short and J 2 bases short, with 13 bases between. CDR3 bases: TGCGCCAGCAGCCCACTAGCATTACTCACAGATACGCAGTATTTT. Its translation: CASSPLALLTDTQYF.

This chain links TRBV10-3 with TRBJ1-1; tentative D call: TRBD1 (5 bases). Per the germline V gene, CDR1 is ENHRY and CDR2 is SYGVKD. CDR3 size: 11 residues. Trimming removed 11 bases from V and 4 bases from J, with 11 bases in between. The CDR3 loop reads CAGGLGTEAFF. The CDR3 DNA reads TGTGCCGGGGGTTTGGGCACTGAAGCTTTCTTT.

The chain has TRBV2 and TRBJ2-7; D is tentatively TRBD1 or TRBD2 (5 bases each). CDR1 is SNHLY, CDR2 FYNNEI, per germline. This CDR3 has 12 residues. Trimming took off 11 bases at V and 2 bases at J, with 13 bases between the two ends. CDR3 in DNA: TGTGCCCAAAGCCGGGGACCCTACGAGCAGTACTTC. As protein: CAQSRGPYEQYF.

The CDR3 region is CASSPLWTGGLNTEAFF. The CDR3 DNA is TGTGCCAGCTCACCACTGTGGACAGGGGGCCTGAACACTGAAGCTTTCTTT. The chain uses TRBV18 and TRBJ1-1; 11 bases agree with TRBD1. J lost 0 bases, V lost 1 base, and 4 bases had no gene match. CDR1 and CDR2 (germline): KGHSH, LQKENI. CDR3 length: 17 residues.

The CDR3 nucleotides are TGTGCCAGCAGCTTAGTCCGCAGCTACGAGCAGTACTTC. It codes for CASSLVRSYEQYF. The genes are TRBV11-3 and TRBJ2-7; D unclear. Trimming left V 1 base short and J 3 bases short, with 7 bases between. This CDR3 has 13 amino acids. Germline CDR1 SGHNT, CDR2 YENEEA.